These 30 T cell receptor beta chains share one sample of origin, sequenced in a study of cytotoxic CD8 clonotypes in ibrutinib-treated CLL. Clones were read by immunoSEQ multiplex PCR, and TCRdb kept only the in-frame ones, dropping some. The data show approximately 50,000 clones, approximately 71% seen once. Here the sequenced sample was PBMCs, taken after 12 months of ibrutinib treatment. These receptors were obtained from a human donor with chronic lymphocytic leukemia.

The V call is TRBV15, the J call TRBJ2-5; 8 bases fit TRBD2. The CDR3 spans 16 residues. Germline lookup yields CDR1 LNHNV and CDR2 YYDKDF (reference sequence). The trim removed 1 base at V and 5 bases at J, leaving 9 bases unmatched. The CDR3 sequence is CATSRGDSGNGETQYF. The CDR3 DNA sequence: TGTGCCACCAGCAGAGGGGATAGCGGGAACGGTGAGACCCAGTACTTC.

CDR3 in DNA: TGCGCCAGCAGCTTTATTGGCACCACAGATACGCAGTATTTT. Its protein product is CASSFIGTTDTQYF. This rearrangement joins TRBV5-1 to TRBJ2-3; no reliable D call. CDR1 SGHRS and CDR2 YFSETQ come from the germline V gene. This CDR3 is 14 amino acids long. V shed 2 bases and J shed 2 bases, with 9 bases lying between them.

J is TRBJ2-7 and V is TRBV5-5, with D possibly TRBD2 on 5 matching bases. Trimming removed 0 bases at V and 0 bases at J, with 7 bases between. This CDR3 contains 14 residues. The germline CDR1 and CDR2 sequences are SGHKS and YYEKEE (reference sequence). CDR3 DNA sequence: TGTGCCAGCAGCTTGGCCCTAGCCTCCTACGAGCAGTACTTC. The encoded protein is CASSLALASYEQYF.

The chain uses TRBV6-5 and TRBJ1-2; D call uncertain. Trimming left V 5 bases short and J 7 bases short, with 11 bases between. The CDR3 covers 12 residues. Germline loops: CDR1 MNHEY, CDR2 SVGAGI. The CDR3 is CASSQSGFGYTF. In DNA, the CDR3 is TGTGCCAGCAGTCAATCGGGGTTTGGCTACACCTTC.

A few counts support this clone. The chain is built from TRBV10-3 and TRBJ2-7, with D possibly TRBD1 on 6 matching bases. Germline V CDR1 and CDR2: ENHRY, SYGVKD. Trimming pared 10 bases from V and 1 base from J, leaving 17 bases between. The CDR3 consists of 14 residues. The CDR3 loop is CATNPGDRSYEQYF. DNA of the CDR3: TGTGCCACCAATCCAGGGGATCGATCCTACGAGCAGTACTTC.

This clone was detected only a few times. The V call is TRBV6-6, the J call TRBJ2-7; 11 bases agree with TRBD2. The CDR3 contains 14 residues. Germline values: CDR1 MNHNY, CDR2 SVGAGI (reference sequence). V shed 8 bases, J shed 7 bases, and the junction held 10 bases outside the gene matches. The CDR3 bases are TGTGCCAGCCGCGGGACTAGCGGTTTTTGGGAGCAGTACTTC. Encoded protein: CASRGTSGFWEQYF.

This clone has only one observation. The V gene is TRBV30, the J gene TRBJ2-7; perhaps TRBD2 as D (6 bases). Per the germline V gene, CDR1 is GTSNPN and CDR2 is SVGIG (reference sequence). Deletions cut 2 bases from V and 7 bases from J, with 15 bases between. The CDR3 loop spans 13 amino acids. The CDR3 loop is CAWSPLIREEQYF. CDR3 in DNA: TGTGCCTGGAGTCCCCTTATACGGGAGGAGCAGTACTTC.

The chain joins TRBV11-2 to TRBJ2-3; TRBD2 is a possible D gene (5 bases). V was shortened by 2 bases and J by 5 bases, with 20 bases between the two germline ends. In germline, CDR1 is SGHAT, CDR2 FQNNGV. The CDR3 runs to 17 residues. For the CDR3, the DNA is TGTGCCAGCAGCTTATCGTCGAGCGGCAGAGCCCGAGATACGCAGTATTTT. The encoded protein is CASSLSSSGRARDTQYF.

The chain combines TRBV7-3 with TRBJ2-7; D is unclear. The germline V and J ends were trimmed by 6 bases and 5 bases, with 5 bases remaining between them. The germline CDR1 and CDR2 sequences are SGHTA and FQGTGA. There are 10 residues in the CDR3. The CDR3 sequence: CASRGDEQYF. The DNA for the CDR3 is TGTGCCAGCAGGGGTGACGAGCAGTACTTC. The entire variable domain, with the rest obtained from reference TRBV7-3 and TRBJ2-7, is as follows: GAGVSQTPSNKVTEKGKYVELRCDPISGHTALYWYRQSLGQGPEFLIYFQGTGAADDSGLPNDRFFAVRPEGSVSTLKIQRTERGDSAVYLCASRGDEQYFGPGTRLTVT.

The chain has TRBV2 and TRBJ2-4; TRBD2 matches 12 bases. V shed 6 bases and J 7 bases; nucleotides not matched to a gene: 7. Germline V gives CDR1 SNHLY, CDR2 FYNNEI. The CDR3 is 15 residues long. CDR3: CASSPRLAGANIQYF. CDR3 DNA: TGTGCCAGCAGCCCCCGACTAGCGGGAGCCAACATTCAGTACTTC.

This chain joins TRBV9 and TRBJ2-7, with 11 bases aligning to TRBD2. Germline CDR1 is SGDLS and CDR2 is YYNGEE. The CDR3 consists of 16 residues. J lost 3 bases, V lost 4 bases, and 9 bases had no gene match. CDR3: CASSPSTSGMGYEQYF. As DNA, the CDR3 is TGTGCCAGCAGCCCCTCGACTAGCGGGATGGGCTACGAGCAGTACTTC.

The chain uses TRBV6-6 and TRBJ2-7; 9 bases align to TRBD1. This CDR3 spans 15 amino acids. Germline V gene lookup returns CDR1 MNHNY and CDR2 SVGAGI (reference sequence). Losses at the gene ends were 2 bases for V and 7 bases for J; bases not matched to a gene: 9. The CDR3 here is CASSYTRDRAAEQYF. The CDR3 nucleotides are TGTGCCAGCAGTTACACCCGGGACAGGGCCGCGGAGCAGTACTTC.

The J gene is TRBJ2-4, the V gene TRBV27; 10 nucleotides agree with TRBD1. This CDR3 contains 14 residues. CDR1 is MNHEY, CDR2 SMNVEV, per germline (reference sequence). The junction had 8 bases not matched to a gene; V was cut back by 6 bases and J by 9 bases. CDR3: CASSQDRGKGIQYF. The CDR3 DNA reads TGTGCCAGCAGCCAGGACAGGGGGAAGGGCATTCAGTACTTC.

The V and J genes are TRBV9 and TRBJ2-5; 8 bases are shared with TRBD2. The CDR3 is made up of 16 amino acids. The germline V gene has CDR1 SGDLS and CDR2 YYNGEE. V was pared by 0 bases and J by 1 base, with 5 bases of the junction left unmatched. DNA for the CDR3: TGTGCCAGCAGCGTAGGGGCGGGAGGCGGCCAAGAGACCCAGTACTTC. Translating it yields CASSVGAGGGQETQYF.

This clone was counted only a few times. Additional DNA sequences in this sample encode the identical CDR3. The V gene is TRBV6-5, the J gene TRBJ1-1; no clear D gene. The CDR3 extends over 11 amino acids. Trimming left V 4 bases short and J 10 bases short, with 10 bases between. Germline lookup yields CDR1 MNHEY and CDR2 SVGAGI. The CDR3 sequence is CASSSRRGAFF. DNA for the CDR3: TGTGCCAGCAGTTCCCGTCGGGGAGCTTTCTTT.

V and J are TRBV19 and TRBJ2-7; D might be TRBD2 (7 bases). The CDR3 covers 15 residues. Germline V lookup: CDR1 LNHDA, CDR2 SQIVND (reference sequence). V was shortened by 5 bases and J by 2 bases, with 16 bases between the two germline ends. The CDR3 coding sequence is TGTGCCAGTAGTCCAGGGGCTAGCGGAACCTACGAGCAGTACTTC. Its protein is CASSPGASGTYEQYF.

The chain combines TRBV4-2 with TRBJ1-2; TRBD1 matches 7 bases. CDR1 LGHNA and CDR2 YNFKEQ come from the germline V gene. The ends lost 1 base at V and 5 bases at J; junction bases unmatched: 4. The CDR3 has 14 amino acids. The CDR3 DNA sequence: TGTGCCAGCAGCCAAGGAACAGGGGCTTATGGCTACACCTTC. As protein: CASSQGTGAYGYTF.

This chain connects TRBV2 to TRBJ2-3; D gene uncertain. The V and J ends lost 1 base and 4 bases respectively, with 3 bases between them. This CDR3 region has 12 residues. Germline V gene data show CDR1 as SNHLY and CDR2 as FYNNEI. The CDR3 DNA reads TGTGCCAGCAGTGAAGTGTCAGATACGCAGTATTTT. Translation: CASSEVSDTQYF.

The rearrangement joins TRBV5-1 to TRBJ2-7; a possible D gene is TRBD1 (5 bases). V was cut by 0 bases and J by 3 bases, with 13 bases left in between. The germline gives CDR1 SGHRS, CDR2 YFSETQ. The CDR3 covers 15 residues. CDR3 sequence reads: CASSLAWQGGYEQYF. The CDR3, as DNA: TGCGCCAGCAGCTTGGCCTGGCAGGGTGGCTACGAGCAGTACTTC.

CDR3: CASSKGVSGRGRYEQYF. In DNA, the CDR3 is TGTGCCAGCAGCAAAGGTGTAAGCGGGAGGGGGCGCTACGAGCAGTACTTC. V is TRBV21-1 and J is TRBJ2-7; TRBD2 was called by the table and not checked on the DNA. TRBV21-1 is termed a pseudogene. The CDR3 length is 17 residues.

The chain combines TRBV30 with TRBJ2-1; perhaps TRBD1 as D (7 bases). Germline lookup yields CDR1 GTSNPN and CDR2 SVGIG (reference sequence). V lost 4 bases to trimming and J lost 6 bases, with 22 bases between them. The CDR3 runs 16 residues. CDR3 sequence: CAWIDRDSGWVNEQFF. Written as DNA, the CDR3 is TGTGCCTGGATCGACAGGGACTCGGGTTGGGTCAATGAGCAGTTCTTC.

As concerns this clone: The CDR3 carries no conserved terminal phenylalanine or tryptophan, so it likely arises from a read error. No DNA is shown, since the ends of the CDR3 on it are uncertain; the CDR3 is the one TCRdb lists. The chain has TRBV7-8 and TRBJ1-3; TRBD1 reflects the table's D call only, with no check against the DNA. From its first to its last residue, the CDR3 has 13 amino acids. Germline CDR1 reads SGHVS; CDR2 reads FQNEAQ. CDR3 sequence reads: CASSLAGQSHLIV.

The chain is built from TRBV4-2 and TRBJ2-7; TRBD2 matches at 9 bases. The V and J ends lost 4 bases and 0 bases, in that order; junction bases with no gene match: 4. Per germline, CDR1 LGHNA and CDR2 YNFKEQ. The CDR3 consists of 15 residues. The CDR3 protein is CASSPSSGSSYEQYF. The CDR3, as DNA: TGTGCCAGCAGCCCAAGTAGCGGGAGCTCCTACGAGCAGTACTTC.

The rearrangement uses TRBV10-2 and TRBJ1-5; D may be TRBD1 (6 bases). The CDR3 spans 13 residues. CDR1 and CDR2 from the germline V gene are WSHSY and SAAADI. The V gene lost 10 bases and the J gene lost 2 bases, with 12 bases spanning the gap. The CDR3 region is CATQGFRNQPQHF. The CDR3 DNA reads as TGCGCCACTCAGGGGTTTCGCAATCAGCCCCAGCATTTT.

V usage is TRBV30 and J usage is TRBJ1-1; 9 positions match TRBD1. The CDR3 loop spans 16 amino acids. Germline V gene lookup returns CDR1 GTSNPN and CDR2 SVGIG (reference sequence). V dropped 2 bases and J dropped 6; count of bases not matched to a gene: 13. In nucleotides, the CDR3 is TGTGCCTGGAGTCAGCGGACAGGGGTCCCCCAAGCTGAAGCTTTCTTT. As protein: CAWSQRTGVPQAEAFF.

V is TRBV5-1 and J is TRBJ2-2; D gene uncertain. The germline gives CDR1 SGHRS, CDR2 YFSETQ. This CDR3 spans 15 amino acids. Trimming stripped 0 bases from V and 6 bases from J, with 12 bases between. DNA of the CDR3: TGCGCCAGCAGCTTGGAGTTGTTAGTTCCCGGGGAGCTGTTTTTT. As protein: CASSLELLVPGELFF. Full variable domain (remainder filled in from reference TRBV5-1 and TRBJ2-2): KAGVTQTPRYLIKTRGQQVTLSCSPISGHRSVSWYQQTPGQGLQFLFEYFSETQRNKGNFPGRFSGRQFSNSRSEMNVSTLELGDSALYLCASSLELLVPGELFFGEGSRLTVL.

This clone was picked up a small number of times. This chain joins TRBV7-3 and TRBJ1-1; D is ambiguous. Germline V lookup: CDR1 SGHTA, CDR2 FQGTGA. This CDR3 comprises 15 residues. Trimming took off 0 bases at V and 8 bases at J, with 16 bases between the two ends. CDR3 region: CASSLTGGNHKEAFF. The CDR3 coding sequence is TGTGCCAGCAGCTTAACGGGAGGGAATCACAAAGAAGCTTTCTTT. Combining the CDR3 with reference TRBV7-3 and TRBJ1-1 gives the whole variable domain GAGVSQTPSNKVTEKGKYVELRCDPISGHTALYWYRQSLGQGPEFLIYFQGTGAADDSGLPNDRFFAVRPEGSVSTLKIQRTERGDSAVYLCASSLTGGNHKEAFFGQGTRLTVV.

The rearrangement links TRBV28 to TRBJ2-7; TRBD2 matches 13 bases. The germline V gene has CDR1 MDHEN and CDR2 SYDVKM. The CDR3 has 18 residues. V gave up 5 bases and J gave up 5 bases; unmatched junction bases: 15. Here the CDR3 DNA reads TGTGCCAGCAGTCTAACCCCAGGACTAGCGGGAGTAGGCAACGAGCAGTACTTC. Its protein product is CASSLTPGLAGVGNEQYF.

The count of this clone is one. The chain has TRBV18 and TRBJ2-3; D perhaps matches TRBD1 (5 bases). From germline, CDR1 is KGHSH and CDR2 LQKENI. Trimming stripped 3 bases from V and 5 bases from J, with 9 bases between. This CDR3 has 13 residues. For the CDR3, the DNA is TGTGCCAGCTCACCGAGACAGTTAGATACGCAGTATTTT. It translates to CASSPRQLDTQYF.

V usage is TRBV29-1 and J usage is TRBJ1-2, with D possibly being TRBD1 (6 bases). Germline CDR1 reads SQVTM; CDR2 reads ANQGSEA. CDR3 size: 14 residues. The V end was cut by 6 bases, the J end by 2 bases, with 16 bases between. CDR3 DNA sequence: TGCAGCGTGGTAACAACAGGGAACAACTATGGCTACACCTTC. The encoded protein is CSVVTTGNNYGYTF. The whole variable domain, filled in from reference TRBV29-1 and TRBJ1-2, reads SAVISQKPSRDICQRGTSLTIQCQVDSQVTMMFWYRQQPGQSLTLIATANQGSEATYESGFVIDKFPISRPNLTFSTLTVSNMSPEDSSIYLCSVVTTGNNYGYTFGSGTRLTVV.